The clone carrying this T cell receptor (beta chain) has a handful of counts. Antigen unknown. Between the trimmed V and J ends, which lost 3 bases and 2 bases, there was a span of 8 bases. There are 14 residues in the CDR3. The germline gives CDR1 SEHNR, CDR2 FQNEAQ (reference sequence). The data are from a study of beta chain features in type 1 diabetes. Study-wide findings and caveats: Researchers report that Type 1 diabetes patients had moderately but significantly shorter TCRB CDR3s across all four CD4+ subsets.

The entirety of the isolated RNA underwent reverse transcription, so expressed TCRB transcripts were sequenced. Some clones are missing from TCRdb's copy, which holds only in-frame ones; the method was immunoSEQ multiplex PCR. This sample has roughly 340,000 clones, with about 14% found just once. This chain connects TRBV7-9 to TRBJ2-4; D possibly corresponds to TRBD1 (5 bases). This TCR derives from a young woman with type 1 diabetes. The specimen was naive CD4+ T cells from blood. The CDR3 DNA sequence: TGTGCCAGCAGCTTCCAGGGAACCAAAAACATTCAGTACTTC. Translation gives CASSFQGTKNIQYF. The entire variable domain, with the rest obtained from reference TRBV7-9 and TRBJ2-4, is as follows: DTGVSQNPRHKITKRGQNVTFRCDPISEHNRLYWYRQTLGQGPEFLTYFQNEAQLEKSRLLSDRFSAERPKGSFSTLEIQRTEQGDSAMYLCASSFQGTKNIQYFGAGTRLSVL.